Following are 19 T cell receptor beta chains from one sample sequenced in a study of CD8 T cells in ankylosing spondylitis. Findings and caveats of the study: Fewer than ten highly homologous variants made up a TCR beta motif, and this motif appeared characteristic of ankylosing spondylitis blood.

Their cognate antigens are unknown. Each CDR3 protein gets one entry after TCRdb re-called the 5' RACE reads with MiXCR. This sample has approximately 500,000 distinct CDR3 sequences, with approximately 11% found just once. Sequenced input: blood, either unsorted or a sorted T cell fraction (not recorded which). These receptor sequences come from a male donor with ankylosing spondylitis.

The V call is TRBV10-3, the J call TRBJ1-4, with D tentatively TRBD1 (6 bases). V shed 3 bases and J shed 3 bases, with 11 bases lying between them. Germline V gene sequence: CDR1 ENHRY, CDR2 SYGVKD. The length of the CDR3 is 15 residues. CDR3 loop: CAISEGGGANEKLFF. The CDR3 DNA reads as TGTGCCATCAGTGAAGGGGGGGGAGCTAATGAAAAACTGTTTTTT.

For this clonotype: The junction departs from the called germline gene at one end, perhaps through a read error. This chain links TRBV20-1 with TRBJ2-1; a weak D match, TRBD1 (5 bases). Germline V CDR1 and CDR2: DFQATT, SNEGSKA (reference sequence). The CDR3 sequence is 16 residues long. CDR3 in amino acids: CCARARWGALRDEQFF. The CDR3 nucleotides read TGCTGTGCTAGAGCTCGATGGGGCGCCCTTAGAGATGAGCAGTTCTTC.

This clonotype was counted a single time. V and J are TRBV5-1 and TRBJ2-3, with a possible D match to TRBD2 (6 bases). From germline, CDR1 is SGHRS and CDR2 YFSETQ. V lost 5 bases, J lost 1 base, and 17 bases lay in between. This CDR3 has 16 residues. The chain's CDR3 is CASSVGAGCGTDTQYF. The CDR3 coding sequence is TGCGCCAGCAGTGTCGGGGCGGGATGTGGCACAGATACGCAGTATTTT.

The chain joins TRBV7-8 to TRBJ1-1; no reliable D call. Per germline, CDR1 SGHVS and CDR2 FQNEAQ. This CDR3 is built from 14 residues. V dropped 0 bases and J dropped 1 base, with 6 bases sitting between them. CDR3 nucleotides: TGTGCCAGCAGCTTAGCCTATGGGAACACTGAAGCTTTCTTT. Its protein is CASSLAYGNTEAFF.

This clonotype was counted a few times. The V call is TRBV25-1, the J call TRBJ1-4, with D hard to call. From germline, CDR1 is MGHDK and CDR2 SYGVNS. Trimming stripped 3 bases from V and 6 bases from J, with 5 bases between. The CDR3 is 12 amino acids. The CDR3 nucleotides read TGTGCCAGCAGTGATAAGGATGAAAAACTGTTTTTT. Residues: CASSDKDEKLFF.

This chain joins TRBV3-1 and TRBJ2-1; no reliable D call. CDR1 and CDR2 from the germline V gene are LGHDT and YNNKEL (reference sequence). Trimming shortened V by 4 bases and J by 9 bases, and 13 bases separated the two germline ends. CDR3 length equals 13 residues. The DNA of the CDR3 is TGTGCCAGCAGCCGAGACCCAGAAGGTGAGCAGTTCTTC. Translating gives CASSRDPEGEQFF.

CDR3 protein: CASRQKTSDYTGELFF. The CDR3 region has the DNA TGCGCCAGCAGACAAAAGACTAGCGACTACACCGGGGAGCTGTTTTTT. The V gene is TRBV5-1, the J gene TRBJ2-2; 8 bases are shared with TRBD2. This CDR3 has 16 residues. The V segment lost 5 bases and the J segment 3 bases; nucleotides outside the gene matches: 9. In germline, CDR1 is SGHRS, CDR2 YFSETQ.

This clonotype has just a few counts. The chain combines TRBV7-9 with TRBJ2-3, with 12 positions matching TRBD1. Germline lookup yields CDR1 SEHNR and CDR2 FQNEAQ (reference sequence). Trimming removed 5 bases from V and 3 bases from J; junction bases left unmatched: 3. The length of the CDR3 is 15 residues. CDR3 nucleotides: TGTGCCAGCAGCGGGGGACAGGGGGCGACAGATACGCAGTATTTT. Its protein product is CASSGGQGATDTQYF.

The V and J genes are TRBV7-2 and TRBJ2-2; D is unresolved. CDR1 SGHTA and CDR2 FQGNSA come from the germline V gene. Deletions cut 0 bases from V and 1 base from J, with 9 bases between. The CDR3 covers 16 residues. CDR3 nucleotides: TGTGCCAGCAGCTTAGCGAGCAGGATGAACACCGGGGAGCTGTTTTTT. It yields the protein CASSLASRMNTGELFF.

This clonotype was seen a handful of times. The V and J genes are TRBV12-3 or TRBV12-4 and TRBJ2-1; a weak D match, TRBD1 (6 bases). With 5 bases removed from V and 0 bases from J, the gap between germline ends came to 14 bases. This CDR3 contains 16 residues. DNA for the CDR3: TGTGCCAGCAGTAGGGGGACGGGCAGCTCCTACAATGAGCAGTTCTTC. It yields the protein CASSRGTGSSYNEQFF.

The chain carries TRBV7-8 and TRBJ2-1; D gene uncertain. The CDR3 contains 14 residues. Germline V gene data show CDR1 as SGHVS and CDR2 as FQNEAQ. Trimming removed 2 bases at V and 4 bases at J, with 9 bases between. The CDR3: CASSLLANYNEQFF. As DNA, the CDR3 is TGTGCCAGCAGCTTACTGGCGAATTACAATGAGCAGTTCTTC.

This clonotype was detected a few times. The rearrangement joins TRBV20-1 to TRBJ2-7, with 10 bases identical to TRBD2. The CDR3 covers 17 residues. Trimming at V came to 6 bases and at J to 2 bases, leaving 16 bases not matched to a gene. Germline V gene sequence: CDR1 DFQATT, CDR2 SNEGSKA (reference sequence). Here the CDR3 reads CSASRASGSFRAYEQYF. DNA of the CDR3: TGCAGTGCAAGCCGGGCTAGCGGGAGTTTCCGTGCCTACGAGCAGTACTTC.

This chain links TRBV20-1 with TRBJ1-1; D may be TRBD1 (5 bases). The CDR3 is made up of 15 amino acids. Germline V lookup: CDR1 DFQATT, CDR2 SNEGSKA (reference sequence). V lost 2 bases and J lost 2, with 15 bases in between. In DNA form, the CDR3 reads TGCAGTGCTAGACTCCCAACAGGTTTCAACACTGAAGCTTTCTTT. It yields the protein CSARLPTGFNTEAFF.

This clonotype showed up just a few times. The chain carries TRBV20-1 and TRBJ2-1; maybe TRBD1 (7 bases). The CDR3 is 14 residues long. Germline CDR1 and CDR2: DFQATT and SNEGSKA (reference sequence). V lost 5 bases to trimming and J lost 6 bases, with 17 bases between them. The chain's CDR3 is CSAFPGGPRNEQFF. CDR3 DNA: TGCAGTGCTTTTCCAGGGGGGCCCCGCAATGAGCAGTTCTTC.

This chain joins TRBV7-8 and TRBJ2-1, with 11 nucleotides matching TRBD2. Per the germline V gene, CDR1 is SGHVS and CDR2 is FQNEAQ. V lost 1 base, J lost 6 bases, and 5 bases stayed unmatched. The CDR3 spans 16 residues. The CDR3: CASSLVWLAGGNEQFF. The CDR3 DNA sequence: TGTGCCAGCAGCTTAGTTTGGCTAGCGGGAGGCAATGAGCAGTTCTTC.

This rearrangement joins TRBV14 to TRBJ2-2, with TRBD1 as a possible D gene (5 bases). Deletions cut 6 bases from V and 4 bases from J, with 18 bases between. The CDR3 has 16 residues. CDR1 SGHDN and CDR2 FVKESK come from the germline V gene. The CDR3 sequence: CASSFVRGTGTGELFF. The CDR3 DNA reads as TGTGCCAGCAGTTTTGTAAGGGGAACGGGCACCGGGGAGCTGTTTTTT.

This clonotype turned up a few times. The V and J genes are TRBV13 and TRBJ2-7; perhaps TRBD2 as D (5 bases). Germline V gene sequence: CDR1 PRHDT, CDR2 FYEKMQ (reference sequence). This CDR3 region has 14 residues. V was cut by 3 bases and J by 4 bases, with 13 bases left in between. The DNA for the CDR3 is TGTGCCAGCAGCTTCGGAGCGGCACCTTACGAGCAGTACTTC. Amino acids: CASSFGAAPYEQYF.

In its sample, this clonotype was seen many times. The J gene is TRBJ1-2, the V gene TRBV12-3 or TRBV12-4; 10 nucleotides line up with TRBD1. CDR3 length equals 15 residues. V lost 5 bases to trimming and J lost 8 bases; unmatched junction nucleotides: 11. DNA for the CDR3: TGTGCCAGCAGTACTTGGGACAGGGGCCCCGAGGGCTACACCTTC. Residues: CASSTWDRGPEGYTF.

This clonotype was detected a few times. V is TRBV5-6 and J is TRBJ2-7; D is tentatively TRBD1 or TRBD2 (5 bases each). Per the germline V gene, CDR1 is SGHDT and CDR2 is YYEEEE. The CDR3 contains 15 residues. Trimming shortened V by 4 bases and J by 5 bases, and 19 bases separated the two germline ends. The chain's CDR3 is CASSQGTVFLHEQYF. CDR3 DNA sequence: TGTGCCAGCAGCCAAGGGACGGTGTTTCTCCACGAGCAGTACTTC.